Sequencing of this TCR beta chain was carried out in a study of blood T cell repertoires in COVID-19. Study-wide background: COVID-19 samples, acute and convalescent, were from the United States, Italy and Spain. PBMCs, B-cell-depleted T cells, or T cells provided the cDNA or gDNA that made up the material.

As processed by the authors: Quantification of nucleated cells was approximated via reference gene primer amplification. Produced via immunoSEQ multiplex PCR; TCRdb's table is partial and in-frame only. V and J calls and clone size come straight from that table; D and trimming were deduced from the DNA. The sample yields some 300,000 clones, 70% to 90% seen once. The CDR3 contains 15 residues. Trimming removed 3 bases at V and 1 base at J, with 12 bases between. Germline values: CDR1 KGHSH, CDR2 LQKENI. The chain couples TRBV18 to TRBJ1-1; possible D gene TRBD1, 6 bases. Material for sequencing was peripheral blood. The TCR sequence derives from a woman aged 45-59 years with active or convalescent COVID-19. CDR3 sequence: CASSPFSDRNTEAFF. The CDR3 bases are TGTGCCAGCTCACCTTTCTCGGACAGGAACACTGAAGCTTTCTTT.